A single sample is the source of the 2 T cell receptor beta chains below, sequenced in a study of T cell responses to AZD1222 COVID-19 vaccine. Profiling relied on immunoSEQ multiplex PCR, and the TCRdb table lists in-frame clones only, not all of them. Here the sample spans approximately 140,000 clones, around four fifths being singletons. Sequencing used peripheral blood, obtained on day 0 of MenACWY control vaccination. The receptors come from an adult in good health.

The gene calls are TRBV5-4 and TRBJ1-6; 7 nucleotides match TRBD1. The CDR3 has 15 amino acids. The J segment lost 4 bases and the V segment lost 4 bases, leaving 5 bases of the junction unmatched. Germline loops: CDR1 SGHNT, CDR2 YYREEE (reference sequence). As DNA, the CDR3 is TGTGCCAGCAGCCTCCGGGACAGTTATAATTCACCCCTCCACTTT. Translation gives CASSLRDSYNSPLHF.

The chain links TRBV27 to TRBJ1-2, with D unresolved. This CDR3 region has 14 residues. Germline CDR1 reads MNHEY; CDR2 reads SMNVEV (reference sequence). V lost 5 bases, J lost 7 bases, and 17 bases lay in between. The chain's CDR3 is CASSPTGVPPGYTF. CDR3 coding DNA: TGTGCCAGCAGTCCGACTGGTGTCCCACCTGGCTACACCTTC.